Each of the 17 T cell receptor beta chains below was sequenced from the same sample in a study of control samples from healthy donors and cancer patients. The table came from immunoSEQ multiplex PCR; TCRdb's copy has only in-frame clones and leaves some out. The table has 100,000 to 150,000 clones, about nine tenths seen once. The sample taken for sequencing was blood. The receptors were gathered from a man between 18 and 35 years old in good health.

The chain links TRBV19 to TRBJ1-5; a weak D match, TRBD1 (5 bases). Germline-derived CDR1 and CDR2 are LNHDA and SQIVND (reference sequence). This CDR3 is 15 amino acids long. Trimming pared 5 bases from V and 1 base from J, leaving 12 bases between. The CDR3 bases are TGTGCCAGTAGTGGGACGGGGGGGAGCAATCAGCCCCAGCATTTT. This encodes CASSGTGGSNQPQHF.

This clone has just one count. The chain is built from TRBV3-1 (or the pseudogene TRBV3-2) and TRBJ1-5, with D possibly TRBD1 on 5 matching bases. CDR3 length: 15 amino acids. Germline V gene sequence: CDR1 LGHDT, CDR2 YNNKEL (reference sequence). Trimming left V 4 bases short and J 5 bases short, with 15 bases between. Here the CDR3 DNA reads TGTGCCAGCAGCCCAAAATTCAGGGATGATCAGCCCCAGCATTTT. Encoded protein: CASSPKFRDDQPQHF.

The chain recombines TRBV5-6 with TRBJ1-2, with 7 bases aligning to TRBD1. The CDR3 has 16 residues. V was clipped by 0 bases and J by 5 bases; unmatched bases: 10. The V gene's germline CDR1 is SGHDT and CDR2 YYEEEE. CDR3 sequence: CASSLAQTGVRYGYTF. CDR3 nucleotides: TGTGCCAGCAGCTTGGCCCAAACAGGGGTCCGATATGGCTACACCTTC.

J is TRBJ2-7 and V is TRBV11-2; the D gene could be TRBD1 or TRBD2 (5 bases each). Germline V gene lookup returns CDR1 SGHAT and CDR2 FQNNGV. Trimming removed 6 bases at V and 2 bases at J, with 17 bases between. This CDR3 comprises 15 residues. The CDR3 here is CASRLPGRYTYEQYF. CDR3 coding DNA: TGTGCCAGCAGATTACCGGGACGCTACACCTACGAGCAGTACTTC.

V gene TRBV2 combines with J gene TRBJ2-3, with 9 nucleotides matching TRBD1. There are 13 residues in the CDR3. The junction had 1 base not matched to a gene; V was cut back by 5 bases and J by 4 bases. From germline, CDR1 is SNHLY and CDR2 FYNNEI. Written as DNA, the CDR3 is TGTGCCAGCAGTACAGGGGGCTCAGATACGCAGTATTTT. It encodes CASSTGGSDTQYF.

This clone was picked up one time. V usage is TRBV11-2 and J usage is TRBJ1-1; D is uncertain. The germline CDR1 and CDR2 sequences are SGHAT and FQNNGV. The CDR3 has 14 residues. V was shortened by 3 bases and J by 0 bases, with 8 bases between the two germline ends. The CDR3: CASSFGILNTEAFF. CDR3 nucleotides: TGTGCCAGCAGCTTTGGTATTTTGAACACTGAAGCTTTCTTT.

This clone came up once. CDR3: CASSIGIRTQYF. The CDR3, as DNA: TGTGCCAGTAGTATTGGGATTAGGACGCAGTATTTT. The J gene is TRBJ2-3, the V gene TRBV19, with D uncertain. Germline-derived CDR1 and CDR2 are LNHDA and SQIVND (reference sequence). CDR3 length: 12 amino acids. The germline V and J ends were trimmed by 3 bases and 9 bases, with 10 bases remaining between them.

The rearrangement uses TRBV28 and TRBJ2-7; weak D call: TRBD1 (5 bases). The V end was cut by 6 bases, the J end by 3 bases, with 6 bases between. The CDR3 is 11 residues long. The V gene's germline CDR1 is MDHEN and CDR2 SYDVKM. The CDR3 region has the DNA TGTGCCAGCAGGGGGCGCTACGAGCAGTACTTC. As protein: CASRGRYEQYF.

The chain joins TRBV3-1 (or the pseudogene TRBV3-2) to TRBJ2-3; TRBD2 matches 8 bases. The ends lost 4 bases at V and 1 base at J; junction bases unmatched: 7. Germline-derived CDR1 and CDR2 are LGHDT and YNNKEL (reference sequence). The length of the CDR3 is 16 residues. The DNA for the CDR3 is TGTGCCAGCAGCCCCATCGGGCGGGGGGGCACAGATACGCAGTATTTT. Its translation is CASSPIGRGGTDTQYF.

The CDR3 sequence: CASSFGRGLNEKLFF. CDR3 nucleotides: TGCGCCAGCAGCTTCGGCAGGGGTTTGAATGAAAAACTGTTTTTT. The rearrangement joins TRBV5-1 to TRBJ1-4; the D gene is possibly TRBD1 (6 bases). The germline gives CDR1 SGHRS, CDR2 YFSETQ. The CDR3 has 15 residues. V lost 2 bases to trimming and J lost 5 bases, with 13 bases between them.

This rearrangement joins TRBV10-1 to TRBJ1-1; D is unresolved. Germline CDR1 is WNHNN and CDR2 is SYGVQD (reference sequence). The CDR3 sequence is 13 residues long. Trimming removed 8 bases from V and 4 bases from J, with 14 bases in between. The CDR3 loop reads CASVLTRGTEAFF. The CDR3 DNA is TGCGCCAGCGTCCTCACAAGAGGCACTGAAGCTTTCTTT.

This chain joins TRBV25-1 and TRBJ1-5, with D possibly being TRBD1 (5 bases). The CDR3 runs 13 residues. The germline V and J ends were trimmed by 4 bases and 11 bases, with 15 bases remaining between them. Germline CDR1 MGHDK, CDR2 SYGVNS. CDR3 protein: CASSVSGPRAQHF. In DNA form, the CDR3 reads TGTGCCAGCAGTGTCTCGGGGCCCCGGGCCCAGCATTTT. The full variable domain, in which reference TRBV25-1 and TRBJ1-5 provide the parts outside the CDR3, is EADIYQTPRYLVIGTGKKITLECSQTMGHDKMYWYQQDPGMELHLIHYSYGVNSTEKGDLSSESTVSRIRTEHFPLTLESARPSHTSQYLCASSVSGPRAQHFGDGTRLSIL.

With regard to this clone: The junction departs from germline at one end; a sequencing error may be responsible. This chain links TRBV5-6 with TRBJ2-3; D not resolved. Germline CDR1 reads SGHDT; CDR2 reads YYEEEE. The CDR3 has 16 amino acids. The CDR3 DNA reads TGTGCCAGCAGATTGGACGGACCTACTAGCACAGATACGCAGTATTTT. Protein product: CASRLDGPTSTDTQYF.

The chain joins TRBV5-5 to TRBJ2-3; D not resolved. V lost 6 bases to trimming and J lost 0 bases, with 14 bases between them. This CDR3 has 15 residues. The germline V gene encodes CDR1 SGHKS and CDR2 YYEKEE (reference sequence). Here the CDR3 reads CASNRLATSTDTQYF. CDR3 nucleotides: TGTGCCAGCAACCGCCTCGCCACTAGCACAGATACGCAGTATTTT.

The chain combines TRBV6-5 with TRBJ2-1, with D tentatively TRBD1 or TRBD2 (7 bases each). Looked up from germline, CDR1 is MNHEY and CDR2 is SVGAGI. The ends were cut back, 0 bases at V and 8 bases at J, with 17 bases in the middle. CDR3 size: 16 residues. CDR3 region: CASSYSRQGGGDEQFF. CDR3 sequence (DNA): TGTGCCAGCAGTTACTCGAGGCAGGGGGGGGGCGATGAGCAGTTCTTC.

The V call is TRBV3-1 (or the pseudogene TRBV3-2), the J call TRBJ2-7, with TRBD2 matching 8 bases. The CDR3 is 17 residues long. From germline, CDR1 is LGHDT and CDR2 YNNKEL (reference sequence). Trimming removed 1 base from V and 7 bases from J; junction bases left unmatched: 15. In DNA, the CDR3 is TGTGCCAGCAGCCAAGGTAAACTTATAACCGGGACTAGTGAGCAGTACTTC. It codes for CASSQGKLITGTSEQYF.

CDR3 coding DNA: TGTGCCAGCAGCCACAACGGGGTCGGCACAACTAATGAAAAACTGTTTTTT. It is translated as CASSHNGVGTTNEKLFF. This sequence joins TRBV5-4 and TRBJ1-4, with D unclear. V was shortened by 4 bases and J by 0 bases, with 16 bases between the two germline ends. The CDR3 spans 17 residues. Germline V gene data show CDR1 as SGHNT and CDR2 as YYREEE (reference sequence).